This TCR beta chain was captured by sequencing in a study of blood T cell repertoires in COVID-19. Overall study context: Some COVID-19 samples were acute and others convalescent; all came from the United States, Italy and Spain. PBMCs, B-cell-depleted T cells, or T cells were the source of the cDNA or gDNA that made up the material.

The germline V gene has CDR1 SGHRS and CDR2 YFSETQ. With V trimmed by 0 bases and J by 5 bases, 4 bases remained unmatched. The CDR3 covers 14 residues. Per the study methods: Reference gene primer amplification gave estimated nucleated cell counts. Produced via immunoSEQ multiplex PCR; TCRdb's table is partial and in-frame only. D and trimming were read from the DNA, whereas the V and J calls and clone size are those reported in that table. The repertoire holds 100,000 or so clones, with just over 90% as singletons. The V and J genes are TRBV5-1 and TRBJ1-1; 7 nucleotides match TRBD1. Input material: peripheral blood. This TCR derives from a man in his fifties or sixties with acute or convalescent COVID-19. CDR3 DNA sequence: TGCGCCAGCAGCTTGGCCACAGGGGTAACTGAAGCTTTCTTT. It is translated as CASSLATGVTEAFF.